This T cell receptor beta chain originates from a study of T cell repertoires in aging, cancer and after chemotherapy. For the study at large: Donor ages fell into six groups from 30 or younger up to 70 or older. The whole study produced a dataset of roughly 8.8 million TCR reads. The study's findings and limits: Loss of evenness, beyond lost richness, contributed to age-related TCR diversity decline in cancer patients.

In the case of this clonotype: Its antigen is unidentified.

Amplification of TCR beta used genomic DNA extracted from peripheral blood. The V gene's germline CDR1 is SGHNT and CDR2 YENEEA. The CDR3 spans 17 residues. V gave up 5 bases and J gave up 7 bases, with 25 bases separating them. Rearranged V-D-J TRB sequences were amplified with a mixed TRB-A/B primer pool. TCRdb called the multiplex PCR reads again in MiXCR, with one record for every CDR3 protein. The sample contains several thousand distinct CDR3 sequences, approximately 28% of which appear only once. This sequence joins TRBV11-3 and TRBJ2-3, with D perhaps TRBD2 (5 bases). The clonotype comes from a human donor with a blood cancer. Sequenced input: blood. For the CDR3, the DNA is TGTGCCAGCAGCGCCGGATCCACGACTAATTTCGGGAATACGCAGTATTTT. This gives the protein CASSAGSTTNFGNTQYF. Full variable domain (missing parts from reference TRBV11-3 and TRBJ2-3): EAGVVQSPRYKIIEKKQPVAFWCNPISGHNTLYWYLQNLGQGPELLIRYENEEAVDDSQLPKDRFSAERLKGVDSTLKIQPAELGDSAVYLCASSAGSTTNFGNTQYFGPGTRLTVL.